This note documents a single TCR beta chain sequence. Germline loops: CDR1 SGHNT, CDR2 YYREEE (reference sequence). J was trimmed by 5 bases and V by 0 bases; bases with no gene match: 2. CDR3 length: 13 amino acids. Original processing methods: Estimation of nucleated cell counts relied on the amplification of reference gene primers. Method: immunoSEQ multiplex PCR; TCRdb's copy keeps in-frame clones and lacks some. That table furnishes V, J and clone size, whereas the DNA furnished D and trimming. This sample has more than 110,000 clones, with 70% to 85% found just once. This specimen comes from a study of blood T cell repertoires in COVID-19. About the research overall: Whether acute or convalescent, the COVID-19 samples came from the United States, Italy and Spain. The analysed material was cDNA or gDNA that came from T cells, B-cell-depleted T cells, or PBMCs.

Material for sequencing was peripheral blood. This TCR was recovered from a man in his sixties with acute or convalescent COVID-19. The chain couples TRBV5-4 to TRBJ2-7; TRBD1 matches 7 bases. The CDR3 DNA is TGTGCCAGCAGCTTGGCCGGGACAGACGAGCAGTACTTC. Its translation: CASSLAGTDEQYF.